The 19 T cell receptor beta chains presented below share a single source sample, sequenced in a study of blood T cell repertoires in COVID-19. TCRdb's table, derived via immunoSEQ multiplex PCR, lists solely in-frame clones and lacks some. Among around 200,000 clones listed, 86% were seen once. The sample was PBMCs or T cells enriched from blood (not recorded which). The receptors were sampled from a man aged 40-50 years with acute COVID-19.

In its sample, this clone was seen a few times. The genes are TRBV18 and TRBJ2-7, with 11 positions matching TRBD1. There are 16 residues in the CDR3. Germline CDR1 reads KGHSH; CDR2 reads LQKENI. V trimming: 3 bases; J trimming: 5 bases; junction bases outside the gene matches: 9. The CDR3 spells CASSPGAAGQGDEQYF. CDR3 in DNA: TGTGCCAGCTCACCCGGAGCAGCGGGACAGGGGGACGAGCAGTACTTC.

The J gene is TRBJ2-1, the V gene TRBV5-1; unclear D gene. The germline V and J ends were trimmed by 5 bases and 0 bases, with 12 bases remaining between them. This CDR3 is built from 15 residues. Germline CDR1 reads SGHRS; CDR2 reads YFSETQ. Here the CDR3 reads CASRVDTSSYNEQFF. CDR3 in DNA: TGCGCCAGCAGAGTTGACACCAGCTCCTACAATGAGCAGTTCTTC.

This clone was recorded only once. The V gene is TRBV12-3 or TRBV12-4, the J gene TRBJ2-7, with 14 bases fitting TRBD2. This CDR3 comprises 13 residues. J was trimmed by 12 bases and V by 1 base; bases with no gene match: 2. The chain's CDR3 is CASSLGTSGRLYF. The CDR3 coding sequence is TGTGCCAGCAGTTTAGGGACTAGCGGGAGGTTGTACTTC.

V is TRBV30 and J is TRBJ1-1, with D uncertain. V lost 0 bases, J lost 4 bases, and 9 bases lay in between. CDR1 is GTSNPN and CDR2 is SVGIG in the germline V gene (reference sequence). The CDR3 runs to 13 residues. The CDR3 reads CAWSVHAGTEAFF. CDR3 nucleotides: TGTGCCTGGAGTGTACACGCGGGCACTGAAGCTTTCTTT.

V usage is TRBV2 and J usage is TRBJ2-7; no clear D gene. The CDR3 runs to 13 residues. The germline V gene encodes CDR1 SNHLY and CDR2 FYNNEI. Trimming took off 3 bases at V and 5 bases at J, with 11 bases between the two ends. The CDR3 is CASSDELADEQYF. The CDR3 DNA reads TGTGCCAGCAGTGATGAGTTAGCAGACGAGCAGTACTTC.

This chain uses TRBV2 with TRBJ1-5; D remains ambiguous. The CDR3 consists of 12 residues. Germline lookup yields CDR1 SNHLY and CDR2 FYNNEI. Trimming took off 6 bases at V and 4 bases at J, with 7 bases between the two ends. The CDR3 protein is CASRGTNQPQHF. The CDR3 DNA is TGTGCCAGCAGGGGCACAAATCAGCCCCAGCATTTT.

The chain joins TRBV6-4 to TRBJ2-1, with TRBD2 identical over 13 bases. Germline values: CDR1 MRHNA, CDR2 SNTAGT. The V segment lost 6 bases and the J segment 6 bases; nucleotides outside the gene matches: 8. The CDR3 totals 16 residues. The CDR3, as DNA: TGTGCCAGCAGGGCACTAGCGGGAGGGCCTTCCAATGAGCAGTTCTTC. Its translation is CASRALAGGPSNEQFF.

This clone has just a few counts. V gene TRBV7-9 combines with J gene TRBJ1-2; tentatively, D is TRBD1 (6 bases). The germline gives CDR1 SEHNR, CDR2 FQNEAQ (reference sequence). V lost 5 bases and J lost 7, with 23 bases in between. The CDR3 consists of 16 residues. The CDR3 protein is CASSLNLDSLKIGYTF. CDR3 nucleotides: TGTGCCAGCAGCCTAAACTTGGACAGTTTGAAAATTGGCTACACCTTC. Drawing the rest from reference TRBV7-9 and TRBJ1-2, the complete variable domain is DTGVSQNPRHKITKRGQNVTFRCDPISEHNRLYWYRQTLGQGPEFLTYFQNEAQLEKSRLLSDRFSAERPKGSFSTLEIQRTEQGDSAMYLCASSLNLDSLKIGYTFGSGTRLTVV.

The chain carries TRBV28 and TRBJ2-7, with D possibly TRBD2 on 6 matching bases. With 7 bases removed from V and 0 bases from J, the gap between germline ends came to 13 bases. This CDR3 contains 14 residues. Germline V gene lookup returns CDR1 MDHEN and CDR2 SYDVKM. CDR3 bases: TGTGCCAGCATAGGGACTGGGAGCTCCTACGAGCAGTACTTC. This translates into CASIGTGSSYEQYF.

CDR3 residues: CASSQERVTEAFF. As DNA, the CDR3 is TGTGCCAGCAGCCAAGAGCGGGTGACTGAAGCTTTCTTT. The chain has TRBV3-1 (or the pseudogene TRBV3-2) and TRBJ1-1; D is ambiguous. From germline, CDR1 is LGHDT and CDR2 YNNKEL (reference sequence). Trimming removed 0 bases from V and 5 bases from J, with 7 bases in between. CDR3 size: 13 residues.

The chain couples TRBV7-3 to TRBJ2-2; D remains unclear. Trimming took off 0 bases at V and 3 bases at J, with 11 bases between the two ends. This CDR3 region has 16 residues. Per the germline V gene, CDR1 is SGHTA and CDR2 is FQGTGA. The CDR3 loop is CASSLTVPRDTGELFF. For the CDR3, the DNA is TGTGCCAGCAGCTTAACCGTCCCCCGAGACACCGGGGAGCTGTTTTTT. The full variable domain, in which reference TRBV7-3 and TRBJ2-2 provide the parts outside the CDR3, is GAGVSQTPSNKVTEKGKYVELRCDPISGHTALYWYRQSLGQGPEFLIYFQGTGAADDSGLPNDRFFAVRPEGSVSTLKIQRTERGDSAVYLCASSLTVPRDTGELFFGEGSRLTVL.

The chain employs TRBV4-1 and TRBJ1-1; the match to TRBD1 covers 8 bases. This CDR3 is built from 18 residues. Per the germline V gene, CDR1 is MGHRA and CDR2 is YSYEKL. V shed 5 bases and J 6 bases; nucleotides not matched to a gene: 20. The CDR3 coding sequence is TGCGCCAGCAGCAAACGATATCGGACAGGGACCGGGTCAGCTGAAGCTTTCTTT. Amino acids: CASSKRYRTGTGSAEAFF.

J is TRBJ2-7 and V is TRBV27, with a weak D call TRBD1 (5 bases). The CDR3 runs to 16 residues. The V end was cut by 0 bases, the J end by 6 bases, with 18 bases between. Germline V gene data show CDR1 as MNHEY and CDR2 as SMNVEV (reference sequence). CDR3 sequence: CASSLSTAGLLSEQYF. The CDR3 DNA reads TGTGCCAGCAGTTTATCGACGGCAGGGCTTCTCTCCGAGCAGTACTTC.

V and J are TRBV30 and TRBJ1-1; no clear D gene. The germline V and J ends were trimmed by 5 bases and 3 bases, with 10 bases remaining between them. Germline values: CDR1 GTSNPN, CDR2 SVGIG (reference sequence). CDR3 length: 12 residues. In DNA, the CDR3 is TGTGCCTGGCGTCGACTAGACACTGAAGCTTTCTTT. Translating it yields CAWRRLDTEAFF. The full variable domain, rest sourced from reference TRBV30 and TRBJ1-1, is SQTIHQWPATLVQPVGSPLSLECTVEGTSNPNLYWYRQAAGRGLQLLFYSVGIGQISSEVPQNLSASRPQDRQFILSSKKLLLSDSGFYLCAWRRLDTEAFFGQGTRLTVV.

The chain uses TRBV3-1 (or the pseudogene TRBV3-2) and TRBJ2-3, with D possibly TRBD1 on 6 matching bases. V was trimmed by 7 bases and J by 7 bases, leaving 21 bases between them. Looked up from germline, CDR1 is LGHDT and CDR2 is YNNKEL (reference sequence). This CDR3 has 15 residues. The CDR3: CASTRSRQAGHTQYF. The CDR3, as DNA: TGTGCCAGCACCCGATCCCGACAGGCCGGCCATACGCAGTATTTT.

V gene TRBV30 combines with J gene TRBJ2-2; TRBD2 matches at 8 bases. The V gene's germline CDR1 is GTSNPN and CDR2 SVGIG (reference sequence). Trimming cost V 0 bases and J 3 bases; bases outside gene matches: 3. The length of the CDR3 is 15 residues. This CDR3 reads CAWSVGSGDTGELFF. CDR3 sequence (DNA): TGTGCCTGGAGTGTAGGTAGCGGGGACACCGGGGAGCTGTTTTTT.

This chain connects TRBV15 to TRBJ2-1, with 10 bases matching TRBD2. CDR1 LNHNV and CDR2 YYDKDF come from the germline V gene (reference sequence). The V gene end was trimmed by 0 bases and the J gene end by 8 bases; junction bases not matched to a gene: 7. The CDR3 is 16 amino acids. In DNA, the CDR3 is TGTGCCACCAGCAGAGATTCACCACTAGCGGGACATGAGCAGTTCTTC. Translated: CATSRDSPLAGHEQFF. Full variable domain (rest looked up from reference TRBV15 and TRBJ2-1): DAMVIQNPRYQVTQFGKPVTLSCSQTLNHNVMYWYQQKSSQAPKLLFHYYDKDFNNEADTPDNFQSRRPNTSFCFLDIRSPGLGDTAMYLCATSRDSPLAGHEQFFGPGTRLTVL.

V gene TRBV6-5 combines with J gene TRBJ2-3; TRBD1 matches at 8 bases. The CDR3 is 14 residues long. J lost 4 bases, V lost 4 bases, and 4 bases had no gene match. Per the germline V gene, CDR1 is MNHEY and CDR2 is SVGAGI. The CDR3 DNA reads TGTGCCAGCAGTTTGACAGGGGCGTCAGATACGCAGTATTTT. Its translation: CASSLTGASDTQYF.

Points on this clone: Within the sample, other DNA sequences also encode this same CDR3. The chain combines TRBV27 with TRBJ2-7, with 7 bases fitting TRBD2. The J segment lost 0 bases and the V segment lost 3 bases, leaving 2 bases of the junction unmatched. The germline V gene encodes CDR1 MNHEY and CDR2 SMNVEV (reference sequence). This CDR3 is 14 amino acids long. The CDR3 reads CASSLGRASYEQYF. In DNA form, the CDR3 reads TGTGCCAGCAGTTTGGGGAGGGCCTCCTACGAGCAGTACTTC.